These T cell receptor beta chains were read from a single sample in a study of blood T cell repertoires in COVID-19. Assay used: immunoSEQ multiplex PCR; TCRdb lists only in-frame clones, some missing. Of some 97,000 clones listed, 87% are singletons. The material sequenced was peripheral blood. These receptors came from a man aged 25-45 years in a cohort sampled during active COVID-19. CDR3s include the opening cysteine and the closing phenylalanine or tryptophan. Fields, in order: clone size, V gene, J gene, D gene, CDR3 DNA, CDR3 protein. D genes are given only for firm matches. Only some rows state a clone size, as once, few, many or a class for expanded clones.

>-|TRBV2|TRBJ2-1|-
TGTGCCAGCAGTGACGTACAGGGCGATGAGCAGTTCTTC
CASSDVQGDEQFF
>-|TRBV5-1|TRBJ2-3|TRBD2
TGCGCCAGCAACCAACTAGCGGGGAGCACAGATACGCAGTATTTT
CASNQLAGSTDTQYF
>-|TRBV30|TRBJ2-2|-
TGTGCCTGGAGTGTATCCCCAGGTTTAAGGGAGCTGTTTTTT
CAWSVSPGLRELFF
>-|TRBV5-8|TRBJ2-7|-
TGTGCCAGCAGCTTCAACTACGAGCAGTACTTC
CASSFNYEQYF
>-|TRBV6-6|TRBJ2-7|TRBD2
TGTGCCAGCAGTTACAGGGGAGGGAAATGGTACGAGCAGTACTTC
CASSYRGGKWYEQYF
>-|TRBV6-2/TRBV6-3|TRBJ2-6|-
TGTGCCAGCAGCTCGACGGGGTCTGGGGCCAACGTCCTGACTTTC
CASSSTGSGANVLTF
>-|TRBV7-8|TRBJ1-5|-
TGTGCCAGCAGTCACGACAGGATAAATCAGCCCCAGCATTTT
CASSHDRINQPQHF
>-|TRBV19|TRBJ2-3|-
TGTGCCAGTAGCCTTAGACAGGTGGGGGATGATACGCAGTATTTT
CASSLRQVGDDTQYF
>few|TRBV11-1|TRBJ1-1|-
TGTGCCAGCAGCTTTCCAGTGAACACTGAAGCTTTCTTT
CASSFPVNTEAFF
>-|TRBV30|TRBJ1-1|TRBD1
TGTGCCTGGAGTGCGCGAACAGGGGACACTGAAGCTTTCTTT
CAWSARTGDTEAFF
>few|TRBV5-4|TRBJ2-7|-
TGTGCCAGCAGCTCCACAGGGTTCTACGAGCAGTACTTC
CASSSTGFYEQYF
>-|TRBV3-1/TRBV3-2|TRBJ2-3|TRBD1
TGTGCCTCCGGGACAGGGTCGGCAGATACGCAGTATTTT
CASGTGSADTQYF
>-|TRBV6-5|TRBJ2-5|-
TGTGCCAGTTCCCCCGGGGTGGACCAGTACTTC
CASSPGVDQYF
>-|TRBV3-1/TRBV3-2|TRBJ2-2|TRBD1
TGTGCCAGCAGCCACAGGGGGCATGGCACCGGGGAGCTGTTTTTT
CASSHRGHGTGELFF
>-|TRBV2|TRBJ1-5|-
TGTGCCAGCAGTGATCTGACAGTTAATAGCAATCAGCCCCAGCATTTT
CASSDLTVNSNQPQHF
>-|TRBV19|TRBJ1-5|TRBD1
TGTGCCAGTAGTAAGGCGGGACAGATTAGCAATCAGCCCCAGCATTTT
CASSKAGQISNQPQHF